A single sample gave rise to the 11 T cell receptor beta chains below, sequenced in a study of blood T cell repertoires in COVID-19. This table comes from immunoSEQ multiplex PCR, and its TCRdb copy is limited to in-frame clones, with some not included. The repertoire has tens of thousands of clones, over 80% of them found once; the top ten carry roughly 6.6%. The sequencing input was peripheral blood. Receptors were obtained from a woman aged 55-69 years with active COVID-19.

V is TRBV4-3 and J is TRBJ1-1; 9 nucleotides agree with TRBD1. CDR1 is LGHNA, CDR2 YSLEER, per germline. The CDR3 length is 16 residues. With 3 bases clipped from V and 6 bases from J, the junction kept 11 bases outside the gene matches. The CDR3 bases are TGCGCCAGCAGCCAGGATGGGACAGGGAAGGGCGCTGAAGCTTTCTTT. This sequence encodes CASSQDGTGKGAEAFF.

The chain employs TRBV2 and TRBJ2-7, with unresolved D. Looked up from germline, CDR1 is SNHLY and CDR2 is FYNNEI. V shed 4 bases and J shed 3 bases, with 10 bases lying between them. The CDR3 has 13 amino acids. Here the CDR3 DNA reads TGTGCCAGCAGTGTCGTGGTTAGCTACGAGCAGTACTTC. Protein: CASSVVVSYEQYF.

In its sample, this clone was seen once. The chain carries TRBV7-3 and TRBJ2-3; 10 nucleotides match TRBD1. Germline loops: CDR1 SGHTA, CDR2 FQGTGA. The CDR3 is made up of 15 amino acids. V lost 7 bases and J lost 2; bases outside the gene matches: 6. CDR3 sequence reads: CASNEGQGTTDTQYF. The CDR3 DNA is TGTGCCAGCAACGAGGGACAGGGGACCACAGATACGCAGTATTTT. Looking up the rest from reference TRBV7-3 and TRBJ2-3 gives the full variable domain: GAGVSQTPSNKVTEKGKYVELRCDPISGHTALYWYRQSLGQGPEFLIYFQGTGAADDSGLPNDRFFAVRPEGSVSTLKIQRTERGDSAVYLCASNEGQGTTDTQYFGPGTRLTVL.

The CDR3, as DNA: TGTGCCAGCAGCTTTGGACTGGTCGAGCAGTTCTTC. Protein sequence: CASSFGLVEQFF. The chain uses TRBV7-9 and TRBJ2-1; tentatively, D is TRBD2 (5 bases). The CDR3 consists of 12 residues. V was clipped by 3 bases and J by 10 bases, with 10 bases between them. Germline CDR1 SEHNR, CDR2 FQNEAQ (reference sequence). Complete variable domain (other parts from reference TRBV7-9 and TRBJ2-1): DTGVSQNPRHKITKRGQNVTFRCDPISEHNRLYWYRQTLGQGPEFLTYFQNEAQLEKSRLLSDRFSAERPKGSFSTLEIQRTEQGDSAMYLCASSFGLVEQFFGPGTRLTVL.

This clone was found a few times. This sequence joins TRBV28 and TRBJ1-1; D gene ambiguous. In germline, CDR1 is MDHEN, CDR2 SYDVKM. The CDR3 has 12 residues. Trimming left V 6 bases short and J 6 bases short, with 11 bases between. The CDR3 spells CASSSTPPEAFF. CDR3 DNA sequence: TGTGCCAGCAGCTCTACCCCCCCTGAAGCTTTCTTT.

The chain joins TRBV7-6 to TRBJ2-1; 8 bases match TRBD2. Looked up from germline, CDR1 is SGHVS and CDR2 is FNYEAQ. This CDR3 spans 17 amino acids. V was pared by 4 bases and J by 4 bases, with 12 bases of the junction left unmatched. CDR3 sequence reads: CASSSGSGEMGYNEQFF. The CDR3 DNA follows: TGTGCCAGCAGCTCTGGTAGCGGGGAGATGGGGTACAATGAGCAGTTCTTC.

J is TRBJ2-5 and V is TRBV2; 8 bases are a match to TRBD2. CDR3 length: 14 amino acids. V lost 8 bases, J lost 9 bases, and 14 bases stayed unmatched. Germline lookup yields CDR1 SNHLY and CDR2 FYNNEI. The CDR3 nucleotides are TGTGCCAGCCAAAGCCCTACCCCGGGGGGGGCCCAGTACTTC. Translation: CASQSPTPGGAQYF.

The CDR3 spells CAISTGTAEAFF. The CDR3 DNA sequence: TGTGCCATCAGTACAGGGACCGCTGAAGCTTTCTTT. This chain links TRBV10-3 with TRBJ1-1; a possible D gene is TRBD1 (6 bases). CDR3 size: 12 residues. The V end was cut by 5 bases, the J end by 6 bases, with 10 bases between. CDR1 is ENHRY and CDR2 is SYGVKD in the germline V gene.

This chain links TRBV10-3 with TRBJ2-1, with TRBD2 matching 11 bases. The CDR3 runs 16 residues. After removal of 2 bases from V and 8 bases from J, the junction contained 8 bases not matched to a gene. Germline V lookup: CDR1 ENHRY, CDR2 SYGVKD. In DNA, the CDR3 is TGTGCCATCAGTGAGCGACTAGCGGGAAGTGGGCATGAGCAGTTCTTC. Protein sequence: CAISERLAGSGHEQFF.

The rearrangement uses TRBV9 and TRBJ1-1; D possibly corresponds to TRBD1 (6 bases). Trimming cost V 0 bases and J 4 bases, with 16 bases left between them. The CDR3 sequence is 16 residues long. CDR1 and CDR2 from the germline V gene are SGDLS and YYNGEE. Here the CDR3 reads CASSVEGERRITEAFF. The DNA of the CDR3 is TGTGCCAGCAGCGTAGAGGGGGAAAGGAGAATCACTGAAGCTTTCTTT.

About this clone itself: Other DNA sequences in the sample encode the same CDR3. The chain employs TRBV28 and TRBJ2-1, with D perhaps matching TRBD2 (7 bases). The germline V gene has CDR1 MDHEN and CDR2 SYDVKM. Trimming removed 6 bases at V and 1 base at J, with 13 bases between. The CDR3 is 15 amino acids. The CDR3 nucleotides are TGTGCCAGCAGGGGAGGGGGGGCGTCCTACAATGAGCAGTTCTTC. Translation: CASRGGGASYNEQFF.